This TCR beta chain stems from a study of T cell changes during pregnancy in multiple sclerosis. The protocol was immunoSEQ multiplex PCR, while the TCRdb copy is restricted to in-frame clones and leaves out a portion. Among approximately 92,000 clones listed, 85% to 95% were seen once. This clone was detected only a few times. CDR3 length: 11 residues. CDR1 is LNHDA, CDR2 SQIVND, per germline (reference sequence). This receptor was taken from a female donor with multiple sclerosis, enrolled in a pregnancy study. The genes are TRBV19 and TRBJ1-2; 7 bases line up with TRBD1. The specimen comprised peripheral blood, sampled in the first trimester of pregnancy. CDR3 bases: TGTGGAGCACAGGGGAAGGGTGGCTACACCTTC. This encodes CGAQGKGGYTF.